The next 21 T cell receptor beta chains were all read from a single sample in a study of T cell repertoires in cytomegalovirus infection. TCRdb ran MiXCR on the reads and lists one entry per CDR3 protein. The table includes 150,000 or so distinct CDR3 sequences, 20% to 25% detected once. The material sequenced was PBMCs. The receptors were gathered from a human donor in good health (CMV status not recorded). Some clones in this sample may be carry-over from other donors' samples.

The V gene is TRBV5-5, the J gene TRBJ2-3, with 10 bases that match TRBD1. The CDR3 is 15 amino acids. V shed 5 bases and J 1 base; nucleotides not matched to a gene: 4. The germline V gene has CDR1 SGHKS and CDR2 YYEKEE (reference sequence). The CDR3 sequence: CASRWDRGGTDTQYF. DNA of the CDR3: TGTGCCAGCAGGTGGGACAGGGGTGGCACAGATACGCAGTATTTT.

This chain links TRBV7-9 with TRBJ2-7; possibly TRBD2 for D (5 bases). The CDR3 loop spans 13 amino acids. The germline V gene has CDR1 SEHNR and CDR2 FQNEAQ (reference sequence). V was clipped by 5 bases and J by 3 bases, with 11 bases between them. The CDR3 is CASSPMEDYEQYF. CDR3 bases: TGTGCCAGCAGCCCCATGGAGGACTACGAGCAGTACTTC. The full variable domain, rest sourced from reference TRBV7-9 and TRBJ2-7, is DTGVSQNPRHKITKRGQNVTFRCDPISEHNRLYWYRQTLGQGPEFLTYFQNEAQLEKSRLLSDRFSAERPKGSFSTLEIQRTEQGDSAMYLCASSPMEDYEQYFGPGTRLTVT.

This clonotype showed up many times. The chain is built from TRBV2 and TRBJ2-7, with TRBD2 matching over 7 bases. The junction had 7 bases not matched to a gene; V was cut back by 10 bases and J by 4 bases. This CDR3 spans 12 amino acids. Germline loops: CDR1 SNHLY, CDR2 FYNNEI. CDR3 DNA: TGTGCCACCTGGGACTACACATACGAGCAGTACTTC. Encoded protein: CATWDYTYEQYF.

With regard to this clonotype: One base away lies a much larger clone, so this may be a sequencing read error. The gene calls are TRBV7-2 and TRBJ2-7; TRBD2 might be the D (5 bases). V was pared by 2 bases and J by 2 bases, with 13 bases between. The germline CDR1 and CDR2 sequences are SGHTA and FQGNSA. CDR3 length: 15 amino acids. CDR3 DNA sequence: TGTGCCAGCAGCTTATTGGCGGGCGGCGCCTACGAGCAGTACTTC. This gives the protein CASSLLAGGAYEQYF.

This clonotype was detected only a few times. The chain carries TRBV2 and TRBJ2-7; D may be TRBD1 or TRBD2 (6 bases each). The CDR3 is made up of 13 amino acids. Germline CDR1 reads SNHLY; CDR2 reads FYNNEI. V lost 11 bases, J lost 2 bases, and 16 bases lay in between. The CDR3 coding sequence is TGTGCCGGGACTCGGGACACCACCTACGAGCAGTACTTC. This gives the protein CAGTRDTTYEQYF.

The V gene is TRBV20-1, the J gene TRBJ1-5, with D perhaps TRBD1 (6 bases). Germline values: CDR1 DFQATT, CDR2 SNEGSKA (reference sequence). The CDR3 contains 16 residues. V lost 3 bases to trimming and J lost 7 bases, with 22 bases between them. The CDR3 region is CSASEGGAQVRQPQHF. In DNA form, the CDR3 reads TGCAGTGCTAGTGAGGGGGGCGCCCAGGTTAGGCAGCCCCAGCATTTT.

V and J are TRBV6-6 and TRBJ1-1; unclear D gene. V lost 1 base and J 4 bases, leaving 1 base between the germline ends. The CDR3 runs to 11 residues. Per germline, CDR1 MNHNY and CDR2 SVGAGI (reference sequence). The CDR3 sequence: CASSYFTEAFF. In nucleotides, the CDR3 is TGTGCCAGCAGTTACTTCACTGAAGCTTTCTTT.

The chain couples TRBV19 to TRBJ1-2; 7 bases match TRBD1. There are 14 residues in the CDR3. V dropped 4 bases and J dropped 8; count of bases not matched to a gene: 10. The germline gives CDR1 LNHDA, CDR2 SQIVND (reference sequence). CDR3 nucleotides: TGTGCCAGTAGTACCTTCAGAGGGGGCGACGGCTACACCTTC. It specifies CASSTFRGGDGYTF.

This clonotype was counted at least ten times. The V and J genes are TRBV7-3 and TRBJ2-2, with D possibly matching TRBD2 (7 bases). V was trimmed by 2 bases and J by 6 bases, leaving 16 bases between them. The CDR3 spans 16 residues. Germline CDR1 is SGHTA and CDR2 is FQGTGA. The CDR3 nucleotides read TGTGCCAGCAGCTTACCTGGGGGGGCCGGTTCCGGGGAGCTGTTTTTT. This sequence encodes CASSLPGGAGSGELFF.

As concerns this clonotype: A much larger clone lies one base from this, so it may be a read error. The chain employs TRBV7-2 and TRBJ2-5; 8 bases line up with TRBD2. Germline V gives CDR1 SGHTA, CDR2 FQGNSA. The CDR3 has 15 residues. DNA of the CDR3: TGTTCCAGCAGCCTGGGCCCTAGCGGGCAAGAGACCCAGTACTTC. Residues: CSSSLGPSGQETQYF.

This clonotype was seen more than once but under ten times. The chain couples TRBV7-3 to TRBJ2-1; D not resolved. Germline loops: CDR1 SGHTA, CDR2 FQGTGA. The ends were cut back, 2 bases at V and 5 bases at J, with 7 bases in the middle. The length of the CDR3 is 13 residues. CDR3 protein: CASSLGRDNEQFF. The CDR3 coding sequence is TGTGCCAGCAGCTTAGGCCGGGACAATGAGCAGTTCTTC. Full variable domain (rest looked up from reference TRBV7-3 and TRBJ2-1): GAGVSQTPSNKVTEKGKYVELRCDPISGHTALYWYRQSLGQGPEFLIYFQGTGAADDSGLPNDRFFAVRPEGSVSTLKIQRTERGDSAVYLCASSLGRDNEQFFGPGTRLTVL.

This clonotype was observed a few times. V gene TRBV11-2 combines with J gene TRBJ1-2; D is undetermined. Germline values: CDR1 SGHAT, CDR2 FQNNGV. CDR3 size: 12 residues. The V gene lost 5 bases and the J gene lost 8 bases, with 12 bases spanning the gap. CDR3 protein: CASSPDTIGYTF. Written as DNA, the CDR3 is TGTGCCAGCAGCCCAGACACAATCGGCTACACCTTC.

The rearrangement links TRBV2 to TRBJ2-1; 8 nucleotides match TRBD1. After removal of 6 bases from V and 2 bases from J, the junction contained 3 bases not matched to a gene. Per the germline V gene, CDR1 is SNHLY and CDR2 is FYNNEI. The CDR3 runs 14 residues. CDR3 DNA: TGTGCCAGCAGGGAGGACAGGGCCTACAATGAGCAGTTCTTC. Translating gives CASREDRAYNEQFF.

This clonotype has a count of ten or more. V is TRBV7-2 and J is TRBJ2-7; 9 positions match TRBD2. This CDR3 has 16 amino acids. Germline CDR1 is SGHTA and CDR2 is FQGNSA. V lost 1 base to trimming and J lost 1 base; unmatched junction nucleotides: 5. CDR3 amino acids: CASSLDLLAGSYEQYF. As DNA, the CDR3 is TGTGCCAGCAGCTTAGATCTTCTAGCGGGGTCCTACGAGCAGTACTTC. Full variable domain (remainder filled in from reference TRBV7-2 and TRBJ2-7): GAGVSQSPSNKVTEKGKDVELRCDPISGHTALYWYRQSLGQGLEFLIYFQGNSAPDKSGLPSDRFSAERTGGSVSTLTIQRTQQEDSAVYLCASSLDLLAGSYEQYFGPGTRLTVT.

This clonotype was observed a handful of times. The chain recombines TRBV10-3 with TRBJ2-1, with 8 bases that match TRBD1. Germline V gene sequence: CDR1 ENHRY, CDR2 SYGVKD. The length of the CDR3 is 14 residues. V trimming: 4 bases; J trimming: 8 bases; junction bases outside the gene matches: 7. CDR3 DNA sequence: TGTGCCATCAGTGGGGGACAGGCGATCGATGAGCAGTTCTTC. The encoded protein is CAISGGQAIDEQFF.

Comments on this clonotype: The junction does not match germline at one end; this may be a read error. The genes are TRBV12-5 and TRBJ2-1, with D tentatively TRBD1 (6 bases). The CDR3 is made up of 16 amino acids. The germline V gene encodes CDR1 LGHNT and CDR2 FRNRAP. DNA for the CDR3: TGTGCTAGTGTTTTGGGGTTAAGGACAGATAACAATGAGCAGTTCTTC. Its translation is CASVLGLRTDNNEQFF.

CDR3 loop: CASSLGTGPTYNEQFF. CDR3 in DNA: TGTGCCAGCAGCTTAGGGACAGGGCCTACCTACAATGAGCAGTTCTTC. The J gene is TRBJ2-1, the V gene TRBV7-4, with 8 bases fitting TRBD1. V lost 1 base to trimming and J lost 2 bases; unmatched junction nucleotides: 4. This CDR3 has 16 amino acids. The germline V gene encodes CDR1 SGHVT and CDR2 SQSDAQ.

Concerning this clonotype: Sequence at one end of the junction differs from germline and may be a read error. CDR3 in amino acids: CSASATGSSEAF. The CDR3 DNA sequence: TGCAGTGCTAGTGCTACTGGAAGTAGCGAAGCTTTC. V usage is TRBV20-1 and J usage is TRBJ2-6, with D maybe TRBD2 (5 bases). Germline assignment: CDR1 DFQATT and CDR2 SNEGSKA (reference sequence). The CDR3 runs 12 residues.

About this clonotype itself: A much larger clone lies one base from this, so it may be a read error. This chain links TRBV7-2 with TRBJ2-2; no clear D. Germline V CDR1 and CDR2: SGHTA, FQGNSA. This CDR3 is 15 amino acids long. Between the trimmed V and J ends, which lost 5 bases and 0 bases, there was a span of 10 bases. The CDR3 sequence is CASSGGISNTGELFF. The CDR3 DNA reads TGTGCCAGCAGCGGTGGAATTTCGAACACCGGGGAGCTGTTTTTT.

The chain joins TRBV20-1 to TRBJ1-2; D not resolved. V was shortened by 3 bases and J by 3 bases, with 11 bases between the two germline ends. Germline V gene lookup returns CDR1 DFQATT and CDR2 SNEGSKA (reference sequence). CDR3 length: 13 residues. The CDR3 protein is CSAREHGDYGYTF. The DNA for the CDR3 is TGCAGTGCTAGGGAGCATGGAGACTATGGCTACACCTTC.

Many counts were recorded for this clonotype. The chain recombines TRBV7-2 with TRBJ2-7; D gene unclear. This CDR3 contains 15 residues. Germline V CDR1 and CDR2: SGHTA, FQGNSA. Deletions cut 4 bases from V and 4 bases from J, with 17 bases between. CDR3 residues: CASSSPSARAYEQYF. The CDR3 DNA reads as TGTGCCAGCAGCTCCCCCAGTGCTAGGGCTTACGAGCAGTACTTC.